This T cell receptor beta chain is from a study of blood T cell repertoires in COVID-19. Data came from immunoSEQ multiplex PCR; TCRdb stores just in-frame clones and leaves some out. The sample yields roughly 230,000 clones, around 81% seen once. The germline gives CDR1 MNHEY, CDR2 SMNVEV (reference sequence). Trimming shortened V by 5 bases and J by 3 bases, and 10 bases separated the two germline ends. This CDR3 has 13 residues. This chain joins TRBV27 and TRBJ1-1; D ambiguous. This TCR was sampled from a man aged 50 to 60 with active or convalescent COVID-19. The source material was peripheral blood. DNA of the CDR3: TGTGCCAGCAGTCCCGACACTCACACTGAAGCTTTCTTT. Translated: CASSPDTHTEAFF.